Listed below are T cell receptor beta chains from one sample, sequenced in a study of shared clonotypes between healthy human individuals. TCRdb's copy holds only in-frame clones and misses some; the assay was immunoSEQ multiplex PCR. The table includes some 2,500,000 clones, about 90% detected once. The sequenced sample consisted of naive CD4+ T cells from PBMCs. The origin of the receptors is a man younger than 35 in good health. Some clones in this sample may be carry-over from other donors' samples. Both conserved end residues are part of each CDR3. A D gene is named only where the DNA matches it firmly. Clone size, where shown, is once, few, many, or a class for clones that have expanded.

v_call	d_call	j_call	clone_size	cdr3_nt	cdr3_aa
TRBV30	.	TRBJ2-1	.	TGTGCCTGGAGTAGTCGCGGCAGGCAGTTCTTC	CAWSSRGRQFF
TRBV28	.	TRBJ1-1	.	TGTGCCAGCGTAGGGGGAGGGTCGGGCACTGAAGCTTTCTTT	CASVGGGSGTEAFF
TRBV27	.	TRBJ2-3	.	TGTGCCAGCAGGAAGTTAGCGGACAGGAGACTTTCTAGCACAGATACGCAGTATTTT	CASRKLADRRLSSTDTQYF
TRBV7-3	.	TRBJ2-5	.	TGTGCCAGCAGCCCCGGGGTCGGGGAGACCCAGTACTTC	CASSPGVGETQYF
TRBV28	TRBD1	TRBJ1-1	.	TGTGCCAGCATCGCCGCGCCGGGACAGGGCAACACTGAAGCTTTCTTT	CASIAAPGQGNTEAFF
TRBV9	.	TRBJ1-1	.	TGTGCCAGCAGCGTAGATGGGATAAGGTCAAAGATAGGCACTGAAGCTTTCTTT	CASSVDGIRSKIGTEAFF
TRBV28	TRBD1	TRBJ1-2	.	TGTGCCAGCAGTTTAAGGCGGACAGGGGGGGCCGATGGCTACACCTTC	CASSLRRTGGADGYTF
TRBV20-1	.	TRBJ2-3	.	TGCAGTGCGGCTGCCAGGTCTACGCAGTATTTT	CSAAARSTQYF
TRBV2	TRBD1	TRBJ1-2	.	TGTGCCAGTAAAGGGCAGGGGGGTGGCTACACCTTC	CASKGQGGGYTF
TRBV15	.	TRBJ2-4	.	TGTGCCACCAGCAGAGGAGGGGAGGAGAGGGGAAACATTCAGTACTTC	CATSRGGEERGNIQYF
TRBV18	.	TRBJ2-7	.	TGTGCCAGCTCACCAGCGGGCCGCACGGAGCAGTACTTC	CASSPAGRTEQYF
TRBV7-3	.	TRBJ1-1	.	TGTGCCAGCAGCTACCGCCCCGTCGGGAACACTGAAGCTTTCTTT	CASSYRPVGNTEAFF
TRBV5-4	.	TRBJ2-3	.	TGTGCCAGCAGCGGGGACCACCGAGCCACAGATACGCAGTATTTT	CASSGDHRATDTQYF
TRBV7-9	.	TRBJ2-1	.	TGTGCCAGCAGCCCGAAGTTCAATGAGCAGTTCTTC	CASSPKFNEQFF
TRBV5-1	TRBD2	TRBJ2-1	.	TGCGCCAGCAGCTACCTAGCGGGAGTTCAGGGTGGTGAGCAGTTCTTC	CASSYLAGVQGGEQFF
TRBV9	TRBD1	TRBJ2-7	.	TGTGCCAGCAGCGCCGTGGGACAGGGGGACAACGAGCAGTACTTC	CASSAVGQGDNEQYF
TRBV5-1	TRBD1	TRBJ1-4	once	TGCGCCAGCAGGCTGGGACCTGACAGGGGACAGTATAATGAAAAACTGTTTTTT	CASRLGPDRGQYNEKLFF
TRBV7-3	.	TRBJ2-2	once	TGTGCCAGCAGCTTAAGAACCTGGGCCGGGGAGCTGTTTTTT	CASSLRTWAGELFF
TRBV19	.	TRBJ2-6	.	TGTGCCAGTAGAGAGGACGCCTCTGGGGCCAACGTCCTGACTTTC	CASREDASGANVLTF
TRBV7-6	.	TRBJ2-2	.	TGTGCCAGCAGCCCGAGGGGTCCTGGAGCCGGGGAGCTGTTTTTT	CASSPRGPGAGELFF
TRBV10-3	.	TRBJ1-3	.	TGTGCCATCAGTCCGGGGCGCGCCACCTCTGGAAACACCATATATTTT	CAISPGRATSGNTIYF
TRBV15	.	TRBJ2-5	.	TGTGCCACCAGCATCCCGACGGCAGGCCAAGAGACCCAGTACTTC	CATSIPTAGQETQYF
TRBV7-2	TRBD2	TRBJ2-7	.	TGTGCCAGCAGCTTAGGGGGACTAGCGGGAGGGTACGAGCAGTACTTC	CASSLGGLAGGYEQYF
TRBV5-6	TRBD2	TRBJ2-2	.	TGTGCCAGCAGCTTGTCACTAGCGGAGAACACCGGGGAGCTGTTTTTT	CASSLSLAENTGELFF
TRBV5-1	.	TRBJ2-7	.	TGCGCCAGCAGCCTAATAGGGTCCTCCTACGAGCAGTACTTC	CASSLIGSSYEQYF
TRBV11-2	TRBD1	TRBJ2-3	.	TGTGCCAGCAGCTGGGACAGGAGCACAGATACGCAGTATTTT	CASSWDRSTDTQYF
TRBV6-6	TRBD2	TRBJ2-5	.	TGTGCCAGCAGTGGACTAGCGGGGCTTGGAGAGACCCAGTACTTC	CASSGLAGLGETQYF
TRBV7-6	TRBD1	TRBJ2-7	.	TGTGCCAGCAGCTCCCGGGACAGGGGGTACGAGCAGTACTTC	CASSSRDRGYEQYF
TRBV7-2	TRBD2	TRBJ2-1	.	TGTGCCAGCAGCCCCCAATTGGTAGCGGGAGCCAATGAGCAGTTCTTC	CASSPQLVAGANEQFF
TRBV28	.	TRBJ1-2	.	TGTGCCAGCAGTCTCTCCGAGGGTGTAGCTGGCTACACCTTC	CASSLSEGVAGYTF
TRBV10-2	TRBD1	TRBJ1-1	.	TGCGCCAGCAGTCATGGACAGGGCGACACTGAAGCTTTCTTT	CASSHGQGDTEAFF
TRBV5-1	.	TRBJ2-5	.	TGCGCCAGCAGCTTGGAGAGGAAACTGACGAACGTACAAGAGACCCAGTACTTC	CASSLERKLTNVQETQYF
TRBV6-4	TRBD2	TRBJ2-1	.	TGTGCCAGCAGAGCCGGGGGGTCCGGGGTTTTTGGCTACAATGAGCAGTTCTTC	CASRAGGSGVFGYNEQFF
TRBV4-3	TRBD1	TRBJ1-4	.	TGCGCCAGCAGCCAACCTAGGGGGACAGGGAAGGAAAAACTGTTTTTT	CASSQPRGTGKEKLFF
TRBV10-3	TRBD1	TRBJ2-5	.	TGTGCCATCAGAAACAGGGGCCGGGGAGAGACCCAGTACTTC	CAIRNRGRGETQYF
TRBV4-1	.	TRBJ1-4	.	TGCGCCAGCAGCCAGGGGGTCACTAATGAAAAACTGTTTTTT	CASSQGVTNEKLFF
TRBV18	.	TRBJ1-1	.	TGTGCCAGCTCACCACCAGCCCCGGGGGACACTGAAGCTTTCTTT	CASSPPAPGDTEAFF
TRBV28	TRBD2	TRBJ2-7	.	TGTGCCAGCAGTTCAACCCCTCCAGCGGGAGGTCACGAGCAGTACTTC	CASSSTPPAGGHEQYF
TRBV5-1	TRBD2	TRBJ2-1	.	TGCGCCAGCAGCTCAACTAGCGGAAGCAATGAGCAGTTCTTC	CASSSTSGSNEQFF
TRBV29-1	.	TRBJ2-5	.	TGCAGCGTTGAGCCCGGAGAGACCCAGTACTTC	CSVEPGETQYF
TRBV5-4	.	TRBJ2-1	.	TGTGCCAGCAGCTTAGGAAATGAGCAGTTCTTC	CASSLGNEQFF
TRBV5-1	.	TRBJ2-1	.	TGCGCCAGCAGCTTGGTTGGAAGCTCCTACAATGAGCAGTTCTTC	CASSLVGSSYNEQFF
TRBV25-1	.	TRBJ2-3	.	TGTGCCAGCAGTGTATCAGGGAGCACAGATACGCAGTATTTT	CASSVSGSTDTQYF
TRBV10-3	TRBD1	TRBJ2-7	.	TGTGCCATCAGTGACCGGCCCCAGGGGGACGAGCAGTACTTC	CAISDRPQGDEQYF
TRBV6-1	.	TRBJ2-6	.	TGTGCCAGCAGTGAAGCAGAAGCTGGGGCCAACGTCCTGACTTTC	CASSEAEAGANVLTF